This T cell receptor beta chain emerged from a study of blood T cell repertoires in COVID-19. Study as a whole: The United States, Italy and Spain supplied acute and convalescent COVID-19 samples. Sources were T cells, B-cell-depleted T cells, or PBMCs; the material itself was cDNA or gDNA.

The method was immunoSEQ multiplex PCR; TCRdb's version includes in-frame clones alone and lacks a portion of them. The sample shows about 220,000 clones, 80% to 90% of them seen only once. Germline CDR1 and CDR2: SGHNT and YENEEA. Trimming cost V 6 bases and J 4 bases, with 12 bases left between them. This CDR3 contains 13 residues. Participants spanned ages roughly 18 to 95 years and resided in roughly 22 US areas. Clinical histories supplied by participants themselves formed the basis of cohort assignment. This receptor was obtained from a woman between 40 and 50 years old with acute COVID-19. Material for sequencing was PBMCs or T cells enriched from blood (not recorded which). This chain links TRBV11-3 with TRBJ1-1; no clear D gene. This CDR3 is CASSSESRTEAFF. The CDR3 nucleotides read TGTGCCAGCAGTTCCGAGTCACGCACTGAAGCTTTCTTT.